This T cell receptor beta chain was identified during a study of shared clonotypes between healthy human individuals. All donors were healthy HIV-negative adults lacking recent acute infections or vaccinations. At a deep level, the assay was run. Method: immunoSEQ multiplex PCR; TCRdb's copy keeps in-frame clones and lacks some. The table lists roughly 2,300,000 clones, about nine tenths of them singletons. The TCR comes from a man aged 18 to 30 in good health. Some clones in this sample may be carry-over from other donors' samples. The sample comprised naive CD4+ T cells from PBMCs. The subset was: CD45RA+ positively selected.

In DNA form, the CDR3 reads TGCAGCGTTGCTATCTCCGGGGAGTTCTTC. Translating it yields CSVAISGEFF. The V and J genes are TRBV29-1 and TRBJ2-1, with D perhaps TRBD2 (5 bases). Trimming cost V 4 bases and J 14 bases, with 12 bases left between them. CDR1 SQVTM and CDR2 ANQGSEA come from the germline V gene. This CDR3 contains 10 residues.